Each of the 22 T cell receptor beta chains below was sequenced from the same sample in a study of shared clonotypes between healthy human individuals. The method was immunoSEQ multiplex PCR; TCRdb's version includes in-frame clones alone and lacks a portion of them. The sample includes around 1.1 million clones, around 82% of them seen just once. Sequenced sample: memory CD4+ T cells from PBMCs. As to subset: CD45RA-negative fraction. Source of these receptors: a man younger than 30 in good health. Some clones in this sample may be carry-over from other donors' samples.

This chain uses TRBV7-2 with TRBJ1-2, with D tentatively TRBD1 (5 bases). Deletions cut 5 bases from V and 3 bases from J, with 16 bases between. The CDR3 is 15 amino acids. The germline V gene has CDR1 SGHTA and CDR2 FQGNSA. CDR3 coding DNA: TGTGCCAGCAGCCGCAGGGATAGGGTGCACTATGGCTACACCTTC. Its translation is CASSRRDRVHYGYTF.

The CDR3 protein is CASSKGGYEQYF. CDR3 nucleotide sequence: TGTGCCAGCAGCAAAGGGGGTTACGAGCAGTACTTC. The chain has TRBV7-2 and TRBJ2-7; D might be TRBD1 (6 bases). Per the germline V gene, CDR1 is SGHTA and CDR2 is FQGNSA. Trimming took 5 bases from V and 4 from J, leaving 9 bases between them. The CDR3 is 12 residues long.

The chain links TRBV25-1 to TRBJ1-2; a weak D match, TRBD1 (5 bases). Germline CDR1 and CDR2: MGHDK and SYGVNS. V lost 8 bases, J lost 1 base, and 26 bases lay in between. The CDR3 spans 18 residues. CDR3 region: CASGWFLWGNRVNYGYTF. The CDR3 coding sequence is TGTGCCAGCGGTTGGTTTCTTTGGGGCAATAGAGTTAACTATGGCTACACCTTC.

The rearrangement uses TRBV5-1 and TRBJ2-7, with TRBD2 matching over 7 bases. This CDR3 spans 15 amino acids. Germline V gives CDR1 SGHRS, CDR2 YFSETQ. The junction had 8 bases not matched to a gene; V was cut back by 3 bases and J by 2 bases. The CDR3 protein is CASSSKTSRTYEQYF. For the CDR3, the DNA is TGCGCCAGCAGCTCCAAGACTAGCAGGACCTACGAGCAGTACTTC.

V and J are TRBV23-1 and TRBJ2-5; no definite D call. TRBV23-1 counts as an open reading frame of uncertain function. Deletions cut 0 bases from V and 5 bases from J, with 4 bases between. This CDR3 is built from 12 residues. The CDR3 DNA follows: TGCGCCAGCAGTCAATCGGGCGAGACCCAGTACTTC. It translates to CASSQSGETQYF.

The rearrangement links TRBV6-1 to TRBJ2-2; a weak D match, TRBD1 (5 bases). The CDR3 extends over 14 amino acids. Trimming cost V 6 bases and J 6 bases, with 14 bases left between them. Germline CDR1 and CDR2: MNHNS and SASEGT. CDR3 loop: CASSLQGRAGELFF. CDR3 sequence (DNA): TGTGCCAGCAGCCTTCAGGGAAGGGCCGGGGAGCTGTTTTTT.

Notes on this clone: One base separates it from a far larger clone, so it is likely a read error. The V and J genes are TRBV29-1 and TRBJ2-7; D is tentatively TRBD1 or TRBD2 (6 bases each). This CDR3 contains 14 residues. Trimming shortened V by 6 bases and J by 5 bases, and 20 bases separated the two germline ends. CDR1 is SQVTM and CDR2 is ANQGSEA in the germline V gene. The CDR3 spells CSVGAGREPHEQYF. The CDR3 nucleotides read TGCAGCGTGGGGGCTGGGCGGGAACCCCACGAGCAGTACTTC.

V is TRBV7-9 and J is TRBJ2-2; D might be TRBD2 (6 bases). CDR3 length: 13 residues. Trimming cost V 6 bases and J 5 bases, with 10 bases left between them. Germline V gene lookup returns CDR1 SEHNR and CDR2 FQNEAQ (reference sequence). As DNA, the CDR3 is TGTGCCAGCAGTTACGGGGGAACCGGGGAGCTGTTTTTT. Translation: CASSYGGTGELFF.

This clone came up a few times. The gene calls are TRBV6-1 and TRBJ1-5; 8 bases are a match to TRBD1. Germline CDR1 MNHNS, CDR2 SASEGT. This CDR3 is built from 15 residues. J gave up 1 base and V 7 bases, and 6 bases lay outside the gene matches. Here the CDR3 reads CASTIRQGSNQPQHF. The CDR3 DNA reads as TGTGCCAGCACTATCAGACAGGGGAGCAATCAGCCCCAGCATTTT.

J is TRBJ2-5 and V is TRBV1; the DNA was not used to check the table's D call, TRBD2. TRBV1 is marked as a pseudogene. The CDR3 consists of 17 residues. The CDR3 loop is CTSSQVALAGLQETQYF. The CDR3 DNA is TGCACCAGCAGCCAAGTGGCCCTAGCGGGCCTTCAAGAGACCCAGTACTTC.

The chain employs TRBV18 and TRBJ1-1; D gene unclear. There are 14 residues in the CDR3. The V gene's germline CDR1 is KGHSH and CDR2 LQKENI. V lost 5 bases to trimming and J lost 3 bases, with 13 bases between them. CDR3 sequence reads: CASSDTWKDTEAFF. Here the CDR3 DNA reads TGTGCCAGCTCAGATACATGGAAGGACACTGAAGCTTTCTTT.

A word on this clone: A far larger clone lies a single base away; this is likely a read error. CDR3 loop: CASSAGQTYGYTF. Written as DNA, the CDR3 is TGTGCCAGCAGCGCTGGACAGACCTATGGCTACACCTTC. This chain uses TRBV6-1 with TRBJ1-2; D is perhaps TRBD1 (6 bases). Trimming cost V 6 bases and J 4 bases, with 12 bases left between them. The germline V gene has CDR1 MNHNS and CDR2 SASEGT. This CDR3 spans 13 amino acids.

The CDR3 DNA sequence: TGTGCCAGCGGGGGTGGTGGGGCAACCTACAATGAGCAGTTCTTC. Residues: CASGGGGATYNEQFF. This chain uses TRBV7-9 with TRBJ2-1, with D possibly called TRBD1 or TRBD2 (5 bases each). Germline values: CDR1 SEHNR, CDR2 FQNEAQ (reference sequence). The CDR3 is 15 residues long. V was clipped by 8 bases and J by 2 bases, with 16 bases between them. The full variable domain, in which reference TRBV7-9 and TRBJ2-1 provide the parts outside the CDR3, is DTGVSQNPRHKITKRGQNVTFRCDPISEHNRLYWYRQTLGQGPEFLTYFQNEAQLEKSRLLSDRFSAERPKGSFSTLEIQRTEQGDSAMYLCASGGGGATYNEQFFGPGTRLTVL.

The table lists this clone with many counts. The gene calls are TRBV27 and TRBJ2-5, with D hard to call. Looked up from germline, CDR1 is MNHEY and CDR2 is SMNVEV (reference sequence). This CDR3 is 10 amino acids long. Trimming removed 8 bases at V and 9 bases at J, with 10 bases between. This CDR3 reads CASGLMPQYF. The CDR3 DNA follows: TGTGCCAGCGGCTTAATGCCCCAGTACTTC.

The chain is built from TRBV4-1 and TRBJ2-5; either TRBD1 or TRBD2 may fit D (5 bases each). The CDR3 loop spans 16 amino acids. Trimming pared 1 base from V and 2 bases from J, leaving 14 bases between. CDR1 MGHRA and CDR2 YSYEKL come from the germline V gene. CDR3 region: CASSQGSGTAQETQYF. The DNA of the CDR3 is TGCGCCAGCAGCCAAGGAAGTGGGACGGCTCAAGAGACCCAGTACTTC.

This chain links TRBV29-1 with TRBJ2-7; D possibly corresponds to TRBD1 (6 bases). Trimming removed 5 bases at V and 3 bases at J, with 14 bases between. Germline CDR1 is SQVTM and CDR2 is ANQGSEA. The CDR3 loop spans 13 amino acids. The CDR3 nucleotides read TGCAGCGTTAAGAGGACAGAGGGCTACGAGCAGTACTTC. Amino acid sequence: CSVKRTEGYEQYF.

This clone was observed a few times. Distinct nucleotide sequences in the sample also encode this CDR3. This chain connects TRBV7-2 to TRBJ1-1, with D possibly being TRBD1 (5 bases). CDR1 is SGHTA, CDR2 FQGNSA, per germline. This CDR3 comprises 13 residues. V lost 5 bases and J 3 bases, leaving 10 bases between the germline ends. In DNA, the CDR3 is TGTGCCAGCAGCCTTGGGGGTGACACTGAAGCTTTCTTT. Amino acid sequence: CASSLGGDTEAFF.

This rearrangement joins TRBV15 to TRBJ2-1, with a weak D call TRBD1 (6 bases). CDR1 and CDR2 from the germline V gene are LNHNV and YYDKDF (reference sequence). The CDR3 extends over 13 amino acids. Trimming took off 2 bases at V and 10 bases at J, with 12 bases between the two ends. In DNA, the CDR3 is TGTGCCACCAGCAGACAAACAGGGAGAGAGCAGTTCTTC. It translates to CATSRQTGREQFF.

The CDR3 protein is CAWSAGPPREEQFF. In DNA form, the CDR3 reads TGTGCCTGGAGTGCGGGCCCCCCCCGGGAGGAGCAGTTCTTC. The chain links TRBV30 to TRBJ2-1; D perhaps matches TRBD2 (6 bases). Germline lookup yields CDR1 GTSNPN and CDR2 SVGIG (reference sequence). There are 14 residues in the CDR3. V lost 1 base to trimming and J lost 10 bases, with 17 bases between them.

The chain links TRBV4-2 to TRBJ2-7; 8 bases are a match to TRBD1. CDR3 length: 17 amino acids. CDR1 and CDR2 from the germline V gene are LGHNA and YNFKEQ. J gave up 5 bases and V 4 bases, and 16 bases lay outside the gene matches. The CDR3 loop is CASSPTTIGQGSHEQYF. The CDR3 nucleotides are TGTGCCAGCAGCCCAACCACCATAGGACAGGGCAGCCACGAGCAGTACTTC.

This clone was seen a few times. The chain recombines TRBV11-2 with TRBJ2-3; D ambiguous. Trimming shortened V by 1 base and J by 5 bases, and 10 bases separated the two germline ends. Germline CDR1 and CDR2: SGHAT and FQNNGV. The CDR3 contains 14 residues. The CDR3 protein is CASSLVQRGDTQYF. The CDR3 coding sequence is TGTGCCAGCAGCTTAGTTCAGAGAGGAGATACGCAGTATTTT.

In DNA form, the CDR3 reads TGTGCCAGCAGTCTGAGTCCGGGGTATTCCTCCTACGAGCAGTACTTC. Translated, it gives CASSLSPGYSSYEQYF. The chain couples TRBV2 to TRBJ2-7; weak D call: TRBD2 (5 bases). This CDR3 comprises 16 residues. Trimming removed 5 bases from V and 0 bases from J, with 17 bases in between. The germline V gene has CDR1 SNHLY and CDR2 FYNNEI.